These T cell receptor beta chains were read from a single sample in a study of shared clonotypes between healthy human individuals. The method was immunoSEQ multiplex PCR; TCRdb's version includes in-frame clones alone and lacks a portion of them. The sample has some 2,100,000 clones, approximately 94% seen once. Sequenced input: naive CD4+ T cells sorted from blood. The receptors derive from a man aged 18 to 30 in good health. CDR3s include the opening cysteine and the closing phenylalanine or tryptophan.

v_gene | CDR3aa
TRBV19 | CASRTQGISNQPQHF
TRBV6-1 | CASSEAGGANSPLHF
TRBV6-1 | CASSERWEQYF
TRBV25-1 | CASSELALPGEKLFF
TRBV5-4 | CASGRVTQETQYF
TRBV5-4 | CASSFGGMNTEAFF
TRBV4-1 | CASSQGTGVSYGYTF
TRBV29-1 | CSARQGHGYTF
TRBV7-3 | CASSLLGLRAANTGELFF
TRBV10-2 | CASSDGGRWTEAFF
TRBV25-1 | CASRGDPTGELFF
TRBV28 | CASSLAWGQPKNIQYF
TRBV4-3 | CASSQGPGGLGTSTDTQYF
TRBV11-3 | CASSSLRLAGGPCTDTQYF
TRBV10-3 | CAIKGDRGTGELFF
TRBV6-5 | CASSYSGGLGEKLFF
TRBV6-5 | CASSGGTIHYGYTF
TRBV5-1 | CASSLRQRGNGGDSPLHF
TRBV11-2 | CASSLELATGELFF
TRBV27 | CASSTGGSPLHF
TRBV28 | CATEAGAGPKETQYF
TRBV7-2 | CASSEHSGTSGRVYEQFF
TRBV19 | CASSTLGRDQPQHF
TRBV2 | CASSEGGAGRDGELFF
TRBV19 | CASSRARGNTIYF
TRBV9 | CASSRTSGSYEQYF
TRBV19 | CASSIVHSGGSTDTQYF
TRBV11-3 | CASSLMLDRGPNTGELFF